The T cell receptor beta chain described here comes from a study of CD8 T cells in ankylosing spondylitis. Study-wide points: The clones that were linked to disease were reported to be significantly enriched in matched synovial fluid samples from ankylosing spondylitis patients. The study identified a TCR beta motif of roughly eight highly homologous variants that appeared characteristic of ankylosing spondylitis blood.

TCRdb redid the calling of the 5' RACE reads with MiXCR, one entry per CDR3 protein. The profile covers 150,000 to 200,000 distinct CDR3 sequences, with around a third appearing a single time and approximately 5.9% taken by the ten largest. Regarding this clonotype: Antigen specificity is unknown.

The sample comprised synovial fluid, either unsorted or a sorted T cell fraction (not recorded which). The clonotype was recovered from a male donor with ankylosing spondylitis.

The CDR3: CASSMRGQGIPGELFF. CDR3 DNA: TGTGCCAGCAGCATGAGGGGACAGGGGATCCCCGGGGAGCTGTTTTTT. The chain carries TRBV7-2 and TRBJ2-2; 10 bases agree with TRBD1. The CDR3 is 16 amino acids. V lost 5 bases and J lost 6; bases outside the gene matches: 9. Per the germline V gene, CDR1 is SGHTA and CDR2 is FQGNSA.